This T cell receptor (beta chain) derives from a study of blood T cell repertoires in COVID-19. Study as a whole: Acute-phase and convalescent COVID-19 samples originated in the United States, Italy and Spain. T cells, B-cell-depleted T cells, or PBMCs provided the cDNA or gDNA that served as material.

Original methodology: Quantification of nucleated cells was approximated via reference gene primer amplification. The protocol was immunoSEQ multiplex PCR, while the TCRdb copy is restricted to in-frame clones and leaves out a portion. That table supplies the V and J calls and clone size; D and trimming were determined from the DNA. The data show some 150,000 clones, 84% seen once. Germline assignment: CDR1 MNHEY and CDR2 SVGAGI. There are 14 residues in the CDR3. V was clipped by 3 bases and J by 3 bases, with 12 bases between them. The sample consisted of peripheral blood. The V call is TRBV6-5, the J call TRBJ2-7, with D tentatively TRBD1 (5 bases). This TCR was sampled from a woman aged 50 to 60 with acute or convalescent COVID-19. The CDR3 DNA follows: TGTGCCAGCAGTTATATGGCAGGGCACTACGAGCAGTACTTC. Amino acid sequence: CASSYMAGHYEQYF.